This TCR beta chain was sequenced during a study of cytomegalovirus exposure and HLA in healthy donors. Study-level points and caveats: Earlier results showed most TCR beta V segments being productive about 90% or about 30% of the time.

This CDR3 has 8 amino acids. V was cut by 11 bases and J by 15 bases, with 11 bases left in between. Germline CDR1 is WNHNN and CDR2 is SYGVQD (reference sequence). The primer mix had 60 Vbeta and 13 Jbeta primers. Libraries were prepared by immunoSEQ multiplex PCR; TCRdb keeps only in-frame clonotypes and omits some of them. This table holds some 200,000 clones, over 65% found once. About this clone itself: As yet, its antigen is unknown.

The sequenced sample consisted of PBMCs. The chain carries TRBV10-1 and TRBJ2-1; no reliable D call. The sequence was obtained from a boy between 2 and 10 years old in good health and CMV-seronegative. CDR3 nucleotides: TGCGCCTCGTTTTCTCGGTTCTTC. Protein: CASFSRFF.